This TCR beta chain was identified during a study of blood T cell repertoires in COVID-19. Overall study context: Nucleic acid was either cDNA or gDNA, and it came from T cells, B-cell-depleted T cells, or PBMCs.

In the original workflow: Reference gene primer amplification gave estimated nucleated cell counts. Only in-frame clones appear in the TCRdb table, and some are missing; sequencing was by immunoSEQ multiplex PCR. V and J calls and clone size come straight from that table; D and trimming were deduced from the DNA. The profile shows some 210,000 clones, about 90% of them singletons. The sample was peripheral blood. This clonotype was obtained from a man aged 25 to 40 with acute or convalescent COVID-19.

CDR3 residues: CASSQKDREEGEQYF. The CDR3 DNA reads TGCGCCAGCAGCCAAAAGGACAGGGAGGAGGGCGAGCAGTACTTC. The J gene is TRBJ2-7, the V gene TRBV4-1; 8 nucleotides line up with TRBD1. Trimming cost V 2 bases and J 6 bases; bases outside gene matches: 9. The V gene's germline CDR1 is MGHRA and CDR2 YSYEKL. The CDR3 sequence is 15 residues long.